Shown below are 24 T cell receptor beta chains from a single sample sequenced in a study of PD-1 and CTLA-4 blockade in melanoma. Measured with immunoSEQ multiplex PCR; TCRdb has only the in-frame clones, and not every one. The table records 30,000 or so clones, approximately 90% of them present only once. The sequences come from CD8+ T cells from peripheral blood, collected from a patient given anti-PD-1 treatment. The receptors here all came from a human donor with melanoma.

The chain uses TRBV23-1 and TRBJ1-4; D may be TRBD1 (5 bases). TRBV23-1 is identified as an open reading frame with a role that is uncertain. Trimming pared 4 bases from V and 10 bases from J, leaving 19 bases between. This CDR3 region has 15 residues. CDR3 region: CASSPSGPRGVKLFF. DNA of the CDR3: TGCGCCAGCAGTCCCTCGGGACCAAGAGGGGTAAAACTGTTTTTT.

The CDR3 region is CASSLIPSGNTIYF. The CDR3 bases are TGTGCCAGCAGTTTAATTCCTTCTGGAAACACCATATATTTT. The rearrangement uses TRBV27 and TRBJ1-3; D gene unclear. CDR3 length equals 14 residues. The germline V and J ends were trimmed by 2 bases and 1 base, with 6 bases remaining between them. Germline V CDR1 and CDR2: MNHEY, SMNVEV (reference sequence).

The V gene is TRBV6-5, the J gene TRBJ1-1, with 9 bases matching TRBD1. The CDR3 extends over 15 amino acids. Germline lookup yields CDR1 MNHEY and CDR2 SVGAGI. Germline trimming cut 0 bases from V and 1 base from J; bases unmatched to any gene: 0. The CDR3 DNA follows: TGTGCCAGCAGTTACTCGGGACAGGGGAACACTGAAGCTTTCTTT. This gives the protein CASSYSGQGNTEAFF.

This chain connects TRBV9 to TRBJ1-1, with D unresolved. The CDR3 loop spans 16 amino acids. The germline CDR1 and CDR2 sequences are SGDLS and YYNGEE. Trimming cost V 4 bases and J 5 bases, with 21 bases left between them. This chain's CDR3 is CASSPLGGPATTEAFF. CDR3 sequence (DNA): TGTGCCAGCAGCCCCCTGGGCGGGCCTGCTACAACTGAAGCTTTCTTT. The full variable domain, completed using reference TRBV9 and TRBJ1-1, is DSGVTQTPKHLITATGQRVTLRCSPRSGDLSVYWYQQSLDQGLQFLIQYYNGEERAKGNILERFSAQQFPDLHSELNLSSLELGDSALYFCASSPLGGPATTEAFFGQGTRLTVV.

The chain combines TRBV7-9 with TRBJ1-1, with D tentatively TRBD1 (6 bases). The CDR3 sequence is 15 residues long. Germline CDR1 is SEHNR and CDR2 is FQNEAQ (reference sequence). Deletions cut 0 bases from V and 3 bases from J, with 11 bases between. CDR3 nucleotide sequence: TGTGCCAGCAGCTTAGCCGCAGGGGAGCACACTGAAGCTTTCTTT. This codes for CASSLAAGEHTEAFF. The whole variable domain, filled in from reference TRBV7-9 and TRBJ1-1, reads DTGVSQNPRHKITKRGQNVTFRCDPISEHNRLYWYRQTLGQGPEFLTYFQNEAQLEKSRLLSDRFSAERPKGSFSTLEIQRTEQGDSAMYLCASSLAAGEHTEAFFGQGTRLTVV.

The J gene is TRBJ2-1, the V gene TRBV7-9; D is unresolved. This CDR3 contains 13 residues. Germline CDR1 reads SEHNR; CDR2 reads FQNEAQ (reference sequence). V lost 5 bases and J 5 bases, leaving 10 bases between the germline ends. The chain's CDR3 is CASSPSGNNEQFF. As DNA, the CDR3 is TGTGCCAGCAGCCCCTCGGGTAACAATGAGCAGTTCTTC. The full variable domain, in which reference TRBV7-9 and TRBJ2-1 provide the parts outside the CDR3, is DTGVSQNPRHKITKRGQNVTFRCDPISEHNRLYWYRQTLGQGPEFLTYFQNEAQLEKSRLLSDRFSAERPKGSFSTLEIQRTEQGDSAMYLCASSPSGNNEQFFGPGTRLTVL.

The CDR3 loop reads CASSTSGDPGTEAFF. In DNA, the CDR3 is TGTGCCAGTAGTACCTCCGGGGACCCAGGAACTGAAGCTTTCTTT. The chain links TRBV19 to TRBJ1-1; D might be TRBD1 (5 bases). The ends were cut back, 4 bases at V and 5 bases at J, with 17 bases in the middle. Germline V gene lookup returns CDR1 LNHDA and CDR2 SQIVND (reference sequence). This CDR3 is 15 amino acids long.

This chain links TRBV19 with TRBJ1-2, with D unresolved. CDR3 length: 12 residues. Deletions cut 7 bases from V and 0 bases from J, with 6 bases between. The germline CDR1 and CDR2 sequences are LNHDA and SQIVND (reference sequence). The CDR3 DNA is TGTGCCAGTATCGACCCTAACTATGGCTACACCTTC. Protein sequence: CASIDPNYGYTF.

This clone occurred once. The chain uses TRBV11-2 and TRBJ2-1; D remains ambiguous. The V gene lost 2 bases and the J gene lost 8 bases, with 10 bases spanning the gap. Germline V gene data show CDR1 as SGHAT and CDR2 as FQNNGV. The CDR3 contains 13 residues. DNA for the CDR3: TGTGCCAGCAGCTTAATGAATGGGGATGAGCAGTTCTTC. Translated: CASSLMNGDEQFF.

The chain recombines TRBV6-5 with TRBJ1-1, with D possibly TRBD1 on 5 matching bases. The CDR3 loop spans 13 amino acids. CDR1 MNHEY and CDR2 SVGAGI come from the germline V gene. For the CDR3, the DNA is TGTGCGGGAAGTTACCCAGGGTACACTGAAGCTTTCTTT. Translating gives CAGSYPGYTEAFF.

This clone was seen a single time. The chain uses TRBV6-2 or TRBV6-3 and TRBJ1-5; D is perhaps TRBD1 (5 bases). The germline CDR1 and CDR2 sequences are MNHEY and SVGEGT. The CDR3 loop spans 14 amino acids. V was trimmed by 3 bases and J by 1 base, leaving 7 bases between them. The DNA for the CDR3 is TGTGCCAGCAGTTATGGGGCCAGCAATCAGCCCCAGCATTTT. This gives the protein CASSYGASNQPQHF.

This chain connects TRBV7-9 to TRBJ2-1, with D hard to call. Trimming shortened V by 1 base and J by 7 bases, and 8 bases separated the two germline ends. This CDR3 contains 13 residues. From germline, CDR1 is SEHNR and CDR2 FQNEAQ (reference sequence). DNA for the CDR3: TGTGCCAGCAGCTTAGACAGAGGAAATGAGCAGTTCTTC. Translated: CASSLDRGNEQFF.

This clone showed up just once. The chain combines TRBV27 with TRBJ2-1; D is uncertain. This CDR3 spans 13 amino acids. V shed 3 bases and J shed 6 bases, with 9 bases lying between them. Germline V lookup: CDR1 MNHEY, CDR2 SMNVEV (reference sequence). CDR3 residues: CASSFDTGNEQFF. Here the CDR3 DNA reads TGTGCCAGCAGTTTCGATACGGGCAATGAGCAGTTCTTC.

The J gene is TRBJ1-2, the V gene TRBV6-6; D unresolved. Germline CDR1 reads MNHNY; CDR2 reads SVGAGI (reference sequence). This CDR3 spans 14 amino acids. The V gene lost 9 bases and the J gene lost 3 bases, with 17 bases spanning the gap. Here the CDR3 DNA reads TGTGCCAGTCTCACGCTTGAGAAGGACTATGGCTACACCTTC. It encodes CASLTLEKDYGYTF.

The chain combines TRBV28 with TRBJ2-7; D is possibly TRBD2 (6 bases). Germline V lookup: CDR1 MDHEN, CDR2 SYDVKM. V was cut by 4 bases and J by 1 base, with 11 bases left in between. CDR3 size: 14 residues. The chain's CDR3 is CASSWGGESYEQYF. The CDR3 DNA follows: TGTGCCAGCAGTTGGGGCGGGGAATCCTACGAGCAGTACTTC.

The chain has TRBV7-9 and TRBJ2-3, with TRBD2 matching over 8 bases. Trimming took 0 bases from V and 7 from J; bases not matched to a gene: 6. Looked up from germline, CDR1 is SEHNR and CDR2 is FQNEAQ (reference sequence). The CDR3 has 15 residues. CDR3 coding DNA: TGTGCCAGCAGCTTAGCAGGCGGGGGGCTGTATACGCAGTATTTT. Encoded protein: CASSLAGGGLYTQYF.

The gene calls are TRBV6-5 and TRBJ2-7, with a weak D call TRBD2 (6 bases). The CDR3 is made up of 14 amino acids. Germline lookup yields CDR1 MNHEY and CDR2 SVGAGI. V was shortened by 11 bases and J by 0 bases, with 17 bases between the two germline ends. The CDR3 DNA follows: TGTGCCTCCCAGGGTAGCGGAATCTCCTACGAGCAGTACTTC. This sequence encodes CASQGSGISYEQYF.

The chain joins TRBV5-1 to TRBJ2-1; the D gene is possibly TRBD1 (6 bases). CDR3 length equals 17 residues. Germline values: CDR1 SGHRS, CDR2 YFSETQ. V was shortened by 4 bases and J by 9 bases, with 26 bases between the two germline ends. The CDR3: CASSIRDTSLVLGEQFF. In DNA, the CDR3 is TGCGCCAGCAGCATCCGGGACACCTCCCTGGTCCTGGGTGAGCAGTTCTTC.

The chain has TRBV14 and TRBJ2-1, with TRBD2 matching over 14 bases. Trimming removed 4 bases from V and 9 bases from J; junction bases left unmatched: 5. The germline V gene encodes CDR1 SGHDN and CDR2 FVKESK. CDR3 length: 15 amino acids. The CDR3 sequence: CASSLGLAGAGEQFF. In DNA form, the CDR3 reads TGTGCCAGCAGCCTGGGACTAGCGGGAGCGGGTGAGCAGTTCTTC.

CDR3 DNA sequence: TGTGCCAGCAGCCAGGCGTTGGAGACAGGGGGCTATAGCAATCAGCCCCAGCATTTT. Protein sequence: CASSQALETGGYSNQPQHF. The chain joins TRBV5-4 to TRBJ1-5; 10 bases agree with TRBD1. The CDR3 runs 19 residues. The V segment lost 4 bases and the J segment 0 bases; nucleotides outside the gene matches: 13. Germline values: CDR1 SGHNT, CDR2 YYREEE (reference sequence).

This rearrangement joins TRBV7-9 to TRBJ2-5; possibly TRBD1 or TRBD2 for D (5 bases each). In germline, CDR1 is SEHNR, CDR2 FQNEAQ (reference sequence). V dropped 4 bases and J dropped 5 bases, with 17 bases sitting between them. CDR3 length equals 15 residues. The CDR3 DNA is TGTGCCAGCAGCTCGCCCGAGGGGCGCGATGAGACCCAGTACTTC. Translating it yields CASSSPEGRDETQYF.

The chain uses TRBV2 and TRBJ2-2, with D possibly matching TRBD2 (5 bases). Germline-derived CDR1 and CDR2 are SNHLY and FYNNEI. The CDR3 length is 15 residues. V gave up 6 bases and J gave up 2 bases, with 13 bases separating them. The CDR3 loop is CASSGADFNTGELFF. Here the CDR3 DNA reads TGTGCCAGCAGCGGCGCGGACTTTAACACCGGGGAGCTGTTTTTT.

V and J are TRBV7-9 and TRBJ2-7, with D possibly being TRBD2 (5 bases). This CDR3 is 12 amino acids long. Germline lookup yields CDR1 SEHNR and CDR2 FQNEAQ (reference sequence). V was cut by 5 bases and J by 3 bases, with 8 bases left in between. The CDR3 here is CASSDRGYEQYF. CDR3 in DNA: TGTGCCAGCAGCGACCGGGGCTACGAGCAGTACTTC.

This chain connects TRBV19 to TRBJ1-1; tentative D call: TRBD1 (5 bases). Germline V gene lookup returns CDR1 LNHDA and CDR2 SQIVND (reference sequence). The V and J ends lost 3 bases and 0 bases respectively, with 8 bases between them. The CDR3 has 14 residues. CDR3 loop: CASSIPGLNTEAFF. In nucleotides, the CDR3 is TGTGCCAGTAGTATTCCAGGGTTGAACACTGAAGCTTTCTTT.